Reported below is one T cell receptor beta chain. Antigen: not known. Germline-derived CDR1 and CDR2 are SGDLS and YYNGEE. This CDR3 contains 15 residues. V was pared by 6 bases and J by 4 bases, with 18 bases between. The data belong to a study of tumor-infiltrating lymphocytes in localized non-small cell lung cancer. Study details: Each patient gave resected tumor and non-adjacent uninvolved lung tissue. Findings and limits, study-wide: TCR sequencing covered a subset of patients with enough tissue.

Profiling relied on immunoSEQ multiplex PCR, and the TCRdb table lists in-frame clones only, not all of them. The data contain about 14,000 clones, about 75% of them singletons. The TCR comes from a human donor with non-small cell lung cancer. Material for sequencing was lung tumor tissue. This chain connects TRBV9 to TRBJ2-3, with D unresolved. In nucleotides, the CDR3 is TGTGCCAGCAACACCGACGGACGTACCGCAGATACGCAGTATTTT. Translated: CASNTDGRTADTQYF.